This entry is about one TCR beta chain. The data were taken from a study of blood T cell repertoires in COVID-19. Profiling relied on immunoSEQ multiplex PCR, and the TCRdb table lists in-frame clones only, not all of them. The sample consists of a few hundred thousand clones, roughly 90% of them appearing once. V lost 4 bases, J lost 6 bases, and 5 bases stayed unmatched. This CDR3 is built from 14 residues. Germline V CDR1 and CDR2: SGHTA, FQGTGA. Sequencing was carried out using peripheral blood. The chain recombines TRBV7-3 with TRBJ2-7; TRBD1 agrees at 11 bases. The receptor comes from a man aged 35 to 55 with acute or convalescent COVID-19. The CDR3 DNA reads TGTGCCAGCAGCTCATCCGGGACAGGGGGCGAGCAGTACTTC. This sequence encodes CASSSSGTGGEQYF.